These T cell receptor beta chains were read from a single sample in a study of cytomegalovirus exposure and HLA in healthy donors. Produced via immunoSEQ multiplex PCR; TCRdb's table is partial and in-frame only. The repertoire includes about 140,000 clones, 75% to 80% of them detected once, and 0.9% to 1.2% sits in the top ten. The sample was PBMCs. The receptors stem from a male donor in good health and CMV-seronegative. CDR3s include the opening cysteine and the closing phenylalanine or tryptophan. The D gene is left open where the match is weak. Only some rows state a clone size, as once, few, many or a class for expanded clones.

cdr3_nt cdr3_aa clone_size v_call d_call j_call
TGTGCCAGCAGCACAGAAGGGACTAGCGGGGGCCGGCGGGATACGCAGTATTTT CASSTEGTSGGRRDTQYF . TRBV9 TRBD2 TRBJ2-3
TGTGCCAGCAGCTTGGGGCAGGGGGCCTACATGAACACTGAAGCTTTCTTT CASSLGQGAYMNTEAFF few TRBV5-4 TRBD1 TRBJ1-1
TGTGCCAGCCGTTTAACTAACACCGGGGAGCTGTTTTTT CASRLTNTGELFF few TRBV19 . TRBJ2-2
TGCGCCAGCAGCTTGGTTACAGGGGAAACTGAAGCTTTCTTT CASSLVTGETEAFF few TRBV5-1 TRBD1 TRBJ1-1
TGCGCCAGCAGCCCAGTCCCCCAGGGGGCAGAGGGAACTGAAGCTTTCTTT CASSPVPQGAEGTEAFF . TRBV4-3 TRBD1 TRBJ1-1
TGTGCCAGCAGTTTACAGGGGACCTACGAGCAGTACTTC CASSLQGTYEQYF . TRBV6-5 TRBD1 TRBJ2-7
TGTGCCAGCCATACACTCAGCGGGGGTTACCAAGAGACCCAGTACTTC CASHTLSGGYQETQYF . TRBV27 TRBD2 TRBJ2-5
TGTGCCAGTAGTATCCGGGACAGGGCCAGAATCGGCTACACCTTC CASSIRDRARIGYTF . TRBV19 TRBD1 TRBJ1-2
TGTGCCAGCACTGGGGAGGGCTCCATATATTTT CASTGEGSIYF once TRBV6-1 . TRBJ1-3
TGCGCCAGCAGCCAAGTTTGGGGGGGGCCTTCAAATACGCAGTATTTT CASSQVWGGPSNTQYF once TRBV4-3 . TRBJ2-3